This T cell receptor (beta chain) was sequenced in a study of blood T cell repertoires in COVID-19. Study-wide background: The United States, Italy and Spain were the sources of the acute and convalescent COVID-19 samples.

Authors' methods: Reference gene primer amplification in the assay estimated nucleated cell counts. Assay: immunoSEQ multiplex PCR; the TCRdb copy retains only in-frame clones and omits some. V and J calls and clone size come straight from that table; D and trimming were deduced from the DNA. The sample has under 350,000 clones; around 78% are singletons. Per the germline V gene, CDR1 is LGHDT and CDR2 is YNNKEL (reference sequence). V was cut by 0 bases and J by 9 bases, with 12 bases left in between. This CDR3 is built from 14 residues. This receptor was identified in a man aged 55-75 years who had recovered from COVID-19. V is TRBV3-1 (or the pseudogene TRBV3-2) and J is TRBJ1-5, with D unresolved. The sample consisted of peripheral blood. The CDR3 DNA reads as TGTGCCAGCAGCCAAGAACTAACTTCACCGCCCCAGCATTTT. This sequence encodes CASSQELTSPPQHF.